Given below is one TCR beta chain in context. Participants' own reports of clinical history determined their cohort assignment. Per the authors' pipeline: The assay estimated nucleated cells by amplifying reference gene primers. The table came from immunoSEQ multiplex PCR; TCRdb's copy has only in-frame clones and leaves some out. From that table come the V and J calls and clone size; the DNA was used to work out D and trimming. In the table there are fewer than 300,000 clones, around 84% of which are singletons. This specimen belongs to a study of blood T cell repertoires in COVID-19. Study-level information: Collection of acute and convalescent COVID-19 samples took place in the United States, Italy and Spain.

Trimming removed 1 base from V and 4 bases from J, with 7 bases in between. CDR1 SGHDN and CDR2 FVKESK come from the germline V gene. This CDR3 comprises 13 residues. This chain links TRBV14 with TRBJ1-2, with D unresolved. The source is a woman aged 45-59 years who had recovered from COVID-19. Sequencing was done on a sample of PBMCs or T cells enriched from blood (not recorded which). The CDR3 nucleotides read TGTGCCAGCAGCCAAGTTGGGCTCTATGGCTACACCTTC. Translating it yields CASSQVGLYGYTF.